The clone carrying this T cell receptor beta chain is a singleton in its sample. The antigen remains unidentified. From 350 to 500 ng of RNA, a library with molecular barcoded alpha/delta and beta/gamma adaptors was made. Using its own MiXCR run on the reads, TCRdb lists one record per CDR3 protein. Here the sample spans fewer than 100,000 distinct CDR3 sequences, 9% to 15% being singletons. The sample is drawn from a study of read filtering for tumor transcriptome and immune sequencing. Study findings and constraints: Dropping single-read clonotypes raised IR-seq and RNA-seq shared-clonotype correlation.

The sequencing sample was made of a population of CD138-negative cells sorted from bone marrow. The TCR sequence derives from a donor at least 40 years old with multiple myeloma.

CDR3 residues: CSANQNTGELFF. As DNA, the CDR3 is TGCAGCGCAAACCAGAACACCGGGGAGCTGTTTTTT. The rearrangement links TRBV29-1 to TRBJ2-2; D remains unclear. V was cut by 7 bases and J by 1 base, with 7 bases left in between. This CDR3 is 12 amino acids long. Germline V gene sequence: CDR1 SQVTM, CDR2 ANQGSEA.